The TCR beta chain under discussion was sequenced for a study of neoadjuvant anti-PD-1 for oral cavity cancer. The time point here: after neoadjuvant nivolumab, at surgical resection. This clone appeared once. V dropped 6 bases and J dropped 6; count of bases not matched to a gene: 13. Germline V gives CDR1 SNHLY, CDR2 FYNNEI. CDR3 length equals 17 residues. Measured with immunoSEQ multiplex PCR; TCRdb has only the in-frame clones, and not every one. The sample holds tens of thousands of clones; 70% to 90% are singletons and the top ten take 2.5% to 3.5%. V and J are TRBV2 and TRBJ2-1; TRBD2 matches 11 bases. Here the sequenced sample was PBMCs, taken after nivolumab (anti-PD-1) treatment. The clonotype comes from a person aged 35-79 years with oral cavity squamous cell carcinoma. CDR3 nucleotide sequence: TGTGCCAGCAGGGTGTTTAGCGGGAGGGCCGGGTCCAATGAGCAGTTCTTC. Translated, it gives CASRVFSGRAGSNEQFF.